These T cell receptor beta chains were read from a single sample in a study of shared clonotypes between healthy human individuals. Data came from immunoSEQ multiplex PCR; TCRdb stores just in-frame clones and leaves some out. This sample yields 450,000 to 500,000 clones, of which 60% to 85% are seen a single time; 10% to 15% belongs to the top ten. Sequenced input: PBMCs. All receptors derive from a woman aged 40 to 50 in good health. Some clones in this sample may be carry-over from other donors' samples. The CDR3 runs from the conserved cysteine through the conserved F or W. The D gene is left open where the match is weak. Only some rows state a clone size, as once, few, many or a class for expanded clones.

D,size,V,J,length,DNA,CDR3
TRBD2,NA,TRBV4-1,TRBJ2-3,16,TGCGCCAGCAGCCAAGTTAGCGGGAGGGCCATGGATACGCAGTATTTT,CASSQVSGRAMDTQYF
NA,NA,TRBV30,TRBJ2-2,16,TGTGCCTGGAGTGTAGGTAGGACGGGGACGACCGGGGAGCTGTTTTTT,CAWSVGRTGTTGELFF
NA,few,TRBV11-2,TRBJ1-4,16,TGTGCCAGCAACACCGGTCTACGTGTTTTCAATGAAAAACTGTTTTTT,CASNTGLRVFNEKLFF
TRBD1,once,TRBV19,TRBJ2-2,15,TGTGCCAGTGAGAGGGACAGGGCGAACACCGGGGAGCTGTTTTTT,CASERDRANTGELFF
TRBD2,NA,TRBV27,TRBJ2-7,16,TGTGCCAGCACTCCTTGGTCGCCTAGCGGGATGTACGAGCAGTACTTC,CASTPWSPSGMYEQYF
NA,NA,TRBV30,TRBJ2-1,14,TGTGCCTGGAGTTTAACCGGGACGAGCACCGAGCAGTTCTTC,CAWSLTGTSTEQFF
NA,NA,TRBV6-5,TRBJ2-5,15,TGTGCCAGCACCCACGCCGTTAGGGGTATTGAGACCCAGTACTTC,CASTHAVRGIETQYF
NA,NA,TRBV20-1,TRBJ2-1,11,TGCAGTGCCGAGACTTACAATGAGCAGTTCTTC,CSAETYNEQFF
NA,NA,TRBV6-1,TRBJ2-3,14,TGTGCCAGCAGTGAGGGGGCTTCTTTGGATACGCAGTATTTT,CASSEGASLDTQYF
TRBD1,NA,TRBV7-6,TRBJ2-1,15,TGTGCCAGCAGCTATAACGAGGCAGGGGGCAGTGAGCAGTTCTTC,CASSYNEAGGSEQFF
NA,once,TRBV30,TRBJ1-1,15,TGTGCCTGGAGTGTAAGTCTGTGGGGGAACACTGAAGCTTTCTTT,CAWSVSLWGNTEAFF
NA,few,TRBV19,TRBJ1-2,13,TGTGCCAGTAGTATGATGGGAGTCTATGGCTACACCTTC,CASSMMGVYGYTF
NA,once,TRBV7-2,TRBJ1-4,14,TGTGCCAGCAGCCTAACAGCAACTAATGAAAAACTGTTTTTT,CASSLTATNEKLFF
NA,few,TRBV27,TRBJ1-5,14,TGTGCCAGCAGTTGGGGACGAAACAATCAGCCCCAGCATTTT,CASSWGRNNQPQHF
TRBD1,NA,TRBV7-9,TRBJ2-1,18,TGTGCCAGCAGCTTAGAAATGTTGCAGGGGGCGGTTTACAATGAGCAGTTCTTC,CASSLEMLQGAVYNEQFF
NA,NA,TRBV6-1,TRBJ1-2,15,TGTGCCAGCACCCCACTGTCGAGAGGGAACTATGGCTACACCTTC,CASTPLSRGNYGYTF
NA,NA,TRBV6-5,TRBJ1-2,13,TGTGCCACCATCAGGGGAGAGGACTATGGCTACACCTTC,CATIRGEDYGYTF
NA,NA,TRBV7-9,TRBJ1-4,15,TGTGCCAGCAGCCCCAGTAGGGGGAGGAATGAAAAACTGTTTTTT,CASSPSRGRNEKLFF
NA,NA,TRBV30,TRBJ1-2,13,TGTGCCTGGAGCCCGGGAAATAACTATGGCTACACCTTC,CAWSPGNNYGYTF
TRBD2,few,TRBV30,TRBJ2-7,14,TGTGCCTGGAGGACTAGCGGGAGCTGGGTCGAGCAGTACTTC,CAWRTSGSWVEQYF
NA,NA,TRBV27,TRBJ2-3,12,TGTGCCAGCAGGGGACGGGGGGATACGCAGTATTTT,CASRGRGDTQYF
TRBD2,NA,TRBV11-2,TRBJ2-3,17,TGTGCCAGCAGCTTAAAGCTAGCGGGGACTAGCACAGATACGCAGTATTTT,CASSLKLAGTSTDTQYF
NA,NA,TRBV1,TRBJ2-7,16,TGCACCAGCAGCCACGACACGCTGCGGGGCGAGGACGAGCAGTACTTC,CTSSHDTLRGEDEQYF
NA,NA,TRBV5-1,TRBJ2-2,15,TGCGCCAGCAGCTTGGGGGACTTTGTGACCGGGGAGCTGTTTTTT,CASSLGDFVTGELFF
TRBD1,NA,TRBV6-4,TRBJ2-1,13,TGTGCCAGCAGTGAGACAGGGGTCAATGAGCAGTTCTTC,CASSETGVNEQFF
NA,NA,TRBV19,TRBJ2-7,15,TGTGCCAGTAGTATCGGTCAGGTTCCCACCTACGAGCAGTACTTC,CASSIGQVPTYEQYF
TRBD2,NA,TRBV9,TRBJ2-1,15,TGTGCCAGCAGCGTTACGGGAGGGCCCTACAATGAGCAGTTCTTC,CASSVTGGPYNEQFF
TRBD2,NA,TRBV6-1,TRBJ2-1,17,TGTGCCAGCAGTGAAACAAGCGGGGGTAGCTCCTACAATGAGCAGTTCTTC,CASSETSGGSSYNEQFF
NA,NA,TRBV18,TRBJ2-1,14,TGTGCCAGCTCACCGGGGGTTTCCGACAATGAGCAGTTCTTC,CASSPGVSDNEQFF
NA,NA,TRBV30,TRBJ1-6,12,TGTGCCTGGAGTGGGGAGGGGTCACCCCTCCACTTT,CAWSGEGSPLHF
TRBD1,NA,TRBV2,TRBJ2-1,14,TGTGCCAGCGGTTGGACAGGGGTCAGGAATGAGCAGTTCTTC,CASGWTGVRNEQFF
TRBD1,once,TRBV28,TRBJ1-2,15,TGTGCCAGCAGACCCATTCTTGGGACAGGGAACGGCTACACCTTC,CASRPILGTGNGYTF
NA,NA,TRBV21-1,TRBJ2-7,16,TGTGCCAGCAGCAAAGTCAGTCGACCCAGCTCCTACGAGCAGTACTTC,CASSKVSRPSSYEQYF
NA,NA,TRBV7-2,TRBJ2-7,14,TGTGCCAGCAGCTTTACCGGCCCCGGTTACGAGCAGTACTTC,CASSFTGPGYEQYF
NA,NA,TRBV18,TRBJ2-1,12,TGTGCCAGCTCACCAAACTACAATGAGCAGTTCTTC,CASSPNYNEQFF
TRBD2,once,TRBV9,TRBJ2-1,16,TGTGCCAGCAGCATCGGACTAGCGGGAGGGCCCCGTGAGCAGTTCTTC,CASSIGLAGGPREQFF
NA,NA,TRBV5-1,TRBJ2-7,13,TGCGCCAGCAGCTTGGAACTAGCCAGCGAGCAGTACTTC,CASSLELASEQYF
NA,NA,TRBV5-1,TRBJ2-2,15,TGCGCCAGCAGCCCGGTGGTTGGGAGACCCGGGGAGCTGTTTTTT,CASSPVVGRPGELFF
NA,NA,TRBV6-1,TRBJ2-7,16,TGTGCCAGCAGTGAGCTACTGCAGGGACTCGGAGTCGAGCAGTACTTC,CASSELLQGLGVEQYF
TRBD2,NA,TRBV4-3,TRBJ2-3,20,TGCGCCAGCAGCCGGCCCATCGGACTAGCGGGAGGGCCAGGCTCAGATACGCAGTATTTT,CASSRPIGLAGGPGSDTQYF
NA,NA,TRBV7-2,TRBJ2-5,14,TGTGCCAGCAGCTTGTACGGACTCCAAGAGACCCAGTACTTC,CASSLYGLQETQYF
NA,once,TRBV30,TRBJ2-2,14,TGTGCCACCAAACGGGGCTCGAACACCGGGGAGCTGTTTTTT,CATKRGSNTGELFF